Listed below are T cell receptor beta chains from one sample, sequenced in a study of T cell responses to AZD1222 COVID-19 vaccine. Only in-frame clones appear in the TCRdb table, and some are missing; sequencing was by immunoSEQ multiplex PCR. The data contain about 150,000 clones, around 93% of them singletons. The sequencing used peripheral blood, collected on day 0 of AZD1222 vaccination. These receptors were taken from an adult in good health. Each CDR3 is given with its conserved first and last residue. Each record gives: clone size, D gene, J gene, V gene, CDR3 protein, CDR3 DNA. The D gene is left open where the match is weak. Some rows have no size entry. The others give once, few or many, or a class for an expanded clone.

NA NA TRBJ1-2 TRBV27 CASSFGTNYGYTF TGTGCCAGCAGTTTTGGTACTAACTATGGCTACACCTTC
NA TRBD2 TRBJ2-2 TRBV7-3 CASSPHPLLAGAFDTGELFF TGTGCCAGCAGCCCCCACCCCCTCCTAGCGGGAGCATTCGACACCGGGGAGCTGTTTTTT
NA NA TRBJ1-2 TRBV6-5 CASSYRPNYGYTF TGTGCCAGCAGTTATCGCCCCAACTATGGCTACACCTTC
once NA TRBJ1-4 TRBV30 CAWRRGATNEKLFF TGTGCCTGGAGGCGGGGGGCAACTAATGAAAAACTGTTTTTT
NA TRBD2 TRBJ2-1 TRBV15 CATSRGPGLAGGSSYNEQFF TGTGCCACCAGCAGGGGACCGGGACTAGCGGGGGGAAGCTCCTACAATGAGCAGTTCTTC
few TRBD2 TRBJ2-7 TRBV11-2 CASSPATSGAYEQYF TGTGCCAGCAGCCCCGCTACTAGCGGCGCCTACGAGCAGTACTTC
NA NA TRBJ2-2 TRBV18 CASSPQLATDTGELFF TGTGCCAGCTCACCTCAGTTGGCGACTGACACCGGGGAGCTGTTTTTT
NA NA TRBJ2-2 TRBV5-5 CASSRVTYCGAANTGELFF TGTGCCAGCAGCCGGGTAACTTATTGTGGGGCCGCGAACACCGGGGAGCTGTTTTTT
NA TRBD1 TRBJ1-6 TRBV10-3 CAISDQGDGVGNSPLHF TGTGCCATCAGTGACCAGGGGGATGGCGTCGGGAATTCACCCCTCCACTTT
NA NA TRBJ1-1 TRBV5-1 CASSPGLNTEAFF TGCGCCAGCAGCCCGGGACTGAACACTGAAGCTTTCTTT
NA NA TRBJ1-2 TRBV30 CAWDSYGYTF TGTGCCTGGGACAGCTATGGCTACACCTTC
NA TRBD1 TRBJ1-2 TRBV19 CASSTGQSYGYTF TGTGCCAGTAGTACGGGACAGTCCTATGGCTACACCTTC
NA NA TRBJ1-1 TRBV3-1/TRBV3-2 CASSLRGGMNTEAFF TGTGCCAGCAGCCTAAGGGGGGGAATGAACACTGAAGCTTTCTTT
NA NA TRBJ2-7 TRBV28 CASSLPGGAYEQYF TGTGCCAGCAGTTTGCCAGGGGGGGCCTACGAGCAGTACTTC
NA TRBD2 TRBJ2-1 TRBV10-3 CAISHLAGGSTSYNEQFF TGTGCCATCAGTCATCTAGCGGGGGGGTCAACATCCTACAATGAGCAGTTCTTC
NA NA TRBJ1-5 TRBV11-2 CASSLRDSNQPQHF TGTGCCAGCAGCCTCCGGGACAGCAATCAGCCCCAGCATTTT
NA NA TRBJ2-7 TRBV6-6 CASSTSRSGSYEQYF TGTGCCAGCAGTACCTCCAGGTCGGGTTCCTACGAGCAGTACTTC
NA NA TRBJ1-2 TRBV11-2 CASSRPGRVGYTF TGTGCCAGCAGCCGGCCGGGTCGGGTTGGCTACACCTTC
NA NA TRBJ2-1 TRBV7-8 CASSSPQADSYNEQFF TGTGCCAGCAGCTCCCCACAGGCCGACTCCTACAATGAGCAGTTCTTC
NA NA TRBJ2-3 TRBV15 CATSRDPHGEDTQYF TGTGCCACCAGCAGAGACCCCCACGGGGAAGATACGCAGTATTTT
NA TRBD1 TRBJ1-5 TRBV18 CASSRRPPPGQGSSNQPQHF TGTGCCAGCTCACGACGGCCCCCCCCCGGACAGGGGAGTAGCAATCAGCCCCAGCATTTT
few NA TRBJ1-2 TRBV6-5 CASSPLGHYGYTF TGTGCCAGCAGTCCGCTGGGGCACTATGGCTACACCTTC
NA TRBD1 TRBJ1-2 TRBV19 CASRPGQAYGYTF TGTGCCAGTAGACCGGGACAGGCCTATGGCTACACCTTC
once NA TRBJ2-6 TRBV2 CASSEAGVGSGANVLTF TGTGCCAGCAGTGAAGCAGGGGTAGGGTCTGGGGCCAACGTCCTGACTTTC
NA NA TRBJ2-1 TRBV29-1 CSVGVGSYNEQFF TGCAGCGTTGGTGTAGGGTCCTACAATGAGCAGTTCTTC